Below, 11 T cell receptor beta chains from the same sample are listed, as sequenced in a study of beta chain features in type 1 diabetes. Antigens for these TCRs are unknown. Study conclusions and caveats: Shorter TCRB CDR3s, moderately but significantly so, marked every one of the four CD4+ subsets in Type 1 diabetes patients.

Expressed TCRB transcripts were sequenced after all isolated RNA was converted to cDNA. Clones were sequenced by immunoSEQ multiplex PCR, and TCRdb holds only the in-frame ones, with some missing. The table shows roughly 290,000 clones, with about 15% occurring only once. The source material was naive CD4+ T cells from blood. These receptors were obtained from a man younger than 30 with type 1 diabetes.

The chain employs TRBV7-9 and TRBJ2-3; 10 nucleotides align to TRBD2. The germline V gene has CDR1 SEHNR and CDR2 FQNEAQ (reference sequence). The ends lost 5 bases at V and 5 bases at J; junction bases unmatched: 4. The CDR3 is 14 amino acids. DNA of the CDR3: TGTGCCAGCAGCCCGGGACTAGCGATAGATACGCAGTATTTT. Its protein is CASSPGLAIDTQYF.

This clone was detected a few times. The V and J genes are TRBV29-1 and TRBJ2-1, with 13 bases fitting TRBD2. The J segment lost 4 bases and the V segment lost 6 bases, leaving 12 bases of the junction unmatched. The CDR3 contains 17 residues. The germline CDR1 and CDR2 sequences are SQVTM and ANQGSEA. CDR3 amino acids: CSVDFGTSGTKYNEQFF. The CDR3 bases are TGCAGCGTGGATTTCGGGACTAGCGGGACCAAATACAATGAGCAGTTCTTC.

CDR3 residues: CASSSLGGEQFF. DNA of the CDR3: TGCGCCAGCAGCTCATTAGGCGGAGAGCAGTTCTTC. The chain combines TRBV5-1 with TRBJ2-1; no clear D. This CDR3 has 12 residues. Trimming took 3 bases from V and 10 from J, leaving 11 bases between them. The germline V gene encodes CDR1 SGHRS and CDR2 YFSETQ.

V and J are TRBV5-1 and TRBJ2-6; 8 bases fit TRBD1. The CDR3 spans 17 residues. The germline V gene has CDR1 SGHRS and CDR2 YFSETQ. Trimming removed 3 bases from V and 1 base from J; junction bases left unmatched: 6. CDR3 residues: CASSYRGMVSGANVLTF. CDR3 nucleotide sequence: TGCGCCAGCAGCTACAGGGGGATGGTTTCTGGGGCCAACGTCCTGACTTTC.

This clone was detected a few times. The chain combines TRBV28 with TRBJ2-3; the D gene is possibly TRBD2 (5 bases). CDR3 length equals 13 residues. Trimming took 7 bases from V and 0 from J, leaving 8 bases between them. Germline CDR1 reads MDHEN; CDR2 reads SYDVKM. The CDR3 protein is CASKGGSTDTQYF. The CDR3 DNA follows: TGTGCCAGCAAGGGCGGGAGCACAGATACGCAGTATTTT.

This clone was counted a single time. The gene calls are TRBV18 and TRBJ1-1; 10 bases match TRBD1. The ends lost 1 base at V and 4 bases at J; junction bases unmatched: 12. Germline CDR1 and CDR2: KGHSH and LQKENI. There are 18 residues in the CDR3. Here the CDR3 reads CASSPLPETGGWGTEAFF. DNA for the CDR3: TGTGCCAGCTCACCACTCCCCGAGACAGGGGGCTGGGGCACTGAAGCTTTCTTT. Full variable domain (outside the CDR3, taken from reference TRBV18 and TRBJ1-1): NAGVMQNPRHLVRRRGQEARLRCSPMKGHSHVYWYRQLPEEGLKFMVYLQKENIIDESGMPKERFSAEFPKEGPSILRIQQVVRGDSAAYFCASSPLPETGGWGTEAFFGQGTRLTVV.

The chain recombines TRBV5-1 with TRBJ1-6; D is perhaps TRBD1 (6 bases). The V end lost 3 bases, the J end lost 9 bases, and 13 bases lay between the germline ends. CDR1 is SGHRS and CDR2 is YFSETQ in the germline V gene. There are 14 residues in the CDR3. CDR3 protein: CASSWGGGTSPLHF. The CDR3 coding sequence is TGCGCCAGCAGCTGGGGAGGGGGGACTTCACCCCTCCACTTT.

This clone was counted between two and nine times. The chain joins TRBV4-2 to TRBJ2-1; TRBD2 aligns across 8 bases. The CDR3 extends over 18 amino acids. Losses at the gene ends were 3 bases for V and 3 bases for J; bases not matched to a gene: 13. Germline V gene data show CDR1 as LGHNA and CDR2 as YNFKEQ. The CDR3: CASSQYGGREALYNEQFF. The CDR3 DNA reads TGTGCCAGCAGCCAGTACGGGGGGCGGGAGGCCCTCTACAATGAGCAGTTCTTC.

The chain combines TRBV2 with TRBJ1-6; the match to TRBD1 covers 7 bases. V lost 7 bases, J lost 8 bases, and 8 bases stayed unmatched. Germline V gives CDR1 SNHLY, CDR2 FYNNEI. This CDR3 has 14 residues. The DNA for the CDR3 is TGTGCCAGCACCCCGACAGGGACCCATTCACCCCTCCACTTT. This codes for CASTPTGTHSPLHF.

This chain links TRBV7-2 with TRBJ2-2; TRBD2 matches 15 bases. Germline V gives CDR1 SGHTA, CDR2 FQGNSA. The CDR3 is made up of 18 amino acids. V lost 2 bases, J lost 7 bases, and 8 bases stayed unmatched. CDR3 sequence (DNA): TGTGCCAGCAGCTTACCGGGACTAGCGGGGGGCGTCGACGGGGAGCTGTTTTTT. Amino acids: CASSLPGLAGGVDGELFF.

V is TRBV2 and J is TRBJ1-4; D gene uncertain. This CDR3 is 15 amino acids long. Germline lookup yields CDR1 SNHLY and CDR2 FYNNEI. V was pared by 1 base and J by 7 bases, with 13 bases between. CDR3 amino acids: CASSEGWGGAEKLFF. The CDR3 DNA is TGTGCCAGCAGTGAAGGGTGGGGAGGAGCTGAAAAACTGTTTTTT.